This T cell receptor (beta chain) was sequenced in a study of CD8+CD57+ T cells in acquired aplastic anemia. TCR beta VDJ and CDR3 profiles were obtained from a genomic DNA template. In TCRdb, the reads were re-called with MiXCR into one record per CDR3 protein. The repertoire has 150,000 to 200,000 distinct CDR3 sequences, less than 50% of them found once; the top ten carry about an eighth. The authors sequenced patients whose flow cytometry had shown CD8+CD57+ cell expansion. The CDR3 extends over 15 amino acids. Germline assignment: CDR1 SGHTS and CDR2 YDEGEE. Trimming removed 0 bases at V and 4 bases at J, with 13 bases between.

This clonotype was obtained from a human donor with aplastic anemia. This chain links TRBV5-8 with TRBJ2-5; perhaps D is TRBD1 or TRBD2 (5 bases each). Sequencing input: sorted CD4+, CD8+, or CD8+CD57+ T cells (not recorded which) from PBMCs. The CDR3 sequence is CASSLVQGALETQYF. The CDR3 DNA is TGTGCCAGCAGCTTGGTCCAGGGAGCACTAGAGACCCAGTACTTC.